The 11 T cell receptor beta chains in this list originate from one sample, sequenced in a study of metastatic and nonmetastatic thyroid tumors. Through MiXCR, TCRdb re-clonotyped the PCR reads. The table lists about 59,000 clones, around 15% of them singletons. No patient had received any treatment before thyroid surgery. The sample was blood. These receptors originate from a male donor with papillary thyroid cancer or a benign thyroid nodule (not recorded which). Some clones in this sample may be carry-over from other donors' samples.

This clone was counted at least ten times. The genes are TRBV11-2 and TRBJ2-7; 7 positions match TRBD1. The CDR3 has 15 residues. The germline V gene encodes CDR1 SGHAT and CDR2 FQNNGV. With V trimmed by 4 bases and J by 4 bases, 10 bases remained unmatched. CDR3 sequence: CASSSPSGTEYEQYF. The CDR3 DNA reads TGTGCCAGCAGCTCGCCGTCTGGGACAGAGTACGAGCAGTACTTC.

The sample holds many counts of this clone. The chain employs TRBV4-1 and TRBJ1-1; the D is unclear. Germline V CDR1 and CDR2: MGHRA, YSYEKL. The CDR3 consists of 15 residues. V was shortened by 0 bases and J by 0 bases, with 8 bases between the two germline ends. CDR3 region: CASSQDRGVNTEAFF. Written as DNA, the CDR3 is TGCGCCAGCAGCCAAGATCGTGGGGTGAACACTGAAGCTTTCTTT.

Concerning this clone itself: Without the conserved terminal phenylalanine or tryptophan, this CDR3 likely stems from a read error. The CDR3 is CSASDCGRREQYA. The CDR3 coding sequence is TGCAGTGCTAGTGATTGTGGCAGACGGGAGCAGTACGCC. The gene calls are TRBV20-1 and TRBJ2-7; D is uncertain. The V end was cut by 3 bases, the J end by 7 bases, with 16 bases between. The germline V gene encodes CDR1 DFQATT and CDR2 SNEGSKA (reference sequence). The CDR3 is made up of 13 amino acids.

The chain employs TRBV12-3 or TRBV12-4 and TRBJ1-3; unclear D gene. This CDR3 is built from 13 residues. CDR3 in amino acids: CSGSLSGGNTIYF. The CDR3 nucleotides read TGTTCCGGCAGTTTGTCTGGGGGAAACACCATATATTTT.

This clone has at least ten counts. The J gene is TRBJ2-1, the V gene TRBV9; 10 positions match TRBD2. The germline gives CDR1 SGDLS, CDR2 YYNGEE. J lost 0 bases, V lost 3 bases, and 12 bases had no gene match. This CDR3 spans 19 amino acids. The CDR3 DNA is TGTGCCAGCAGCGACGTGGCACTAGCGGGACCCGGCTCCTACAATGAGCAGTTCTTC. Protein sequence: CASSDVALAGPGSYNEQFF.

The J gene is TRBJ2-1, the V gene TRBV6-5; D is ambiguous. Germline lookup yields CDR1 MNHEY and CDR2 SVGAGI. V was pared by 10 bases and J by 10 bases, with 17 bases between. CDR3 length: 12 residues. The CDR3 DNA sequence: TGTGCCATCAGCTCTATGCTCACGGAGCAGTTCTTC. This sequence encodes CAISSMLTEQFF.

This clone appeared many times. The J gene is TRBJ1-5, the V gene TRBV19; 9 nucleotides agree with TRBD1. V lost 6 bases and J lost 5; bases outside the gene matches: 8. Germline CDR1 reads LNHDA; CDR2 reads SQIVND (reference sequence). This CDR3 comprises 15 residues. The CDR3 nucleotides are TGTGCCAGTAGCAGGACAGGGGATGAGGATCAGCCCCAGCATTTT. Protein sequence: CASSRTGDEDQPQHF. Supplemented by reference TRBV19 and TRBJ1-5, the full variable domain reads DGGITQSPKYLFRKEGQNVTLSCEQNLNHDAMYWYRQDPGQGLRLIYYSQIVNDFQKGDIAEGYSVSREKKESFPLTVTSAQKNPTAFYLCASSRTGDEDQPQHFGDGTRLSIL.

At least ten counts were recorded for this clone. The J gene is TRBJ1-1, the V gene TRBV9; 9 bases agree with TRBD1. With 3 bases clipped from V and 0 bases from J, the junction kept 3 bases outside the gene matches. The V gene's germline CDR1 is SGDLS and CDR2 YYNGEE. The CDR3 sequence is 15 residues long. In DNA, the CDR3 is TGTGCCAGCAGCGCAGGGACAGGGCTGAACACTGAAGCTTTCTTT. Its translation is CASSAGTGLNTEAFF.

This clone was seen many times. The CDR3 protein is CSASPETYEQYV. The CDR3 DNA sequence: TGCAGTGCTAGTCCAGAAACCTACGAGCAGTACGTC. This chain joins TRBV20-1 and TRBJ2-7; D unresolved. Germline V gene sequence: CDR1 DFQATT, CDR2 SNEGSKA (reference sequence). The CDR3 contains 12 residues. V gave up 3 bases and J gave up 2 bases, with 8 bases separating them.

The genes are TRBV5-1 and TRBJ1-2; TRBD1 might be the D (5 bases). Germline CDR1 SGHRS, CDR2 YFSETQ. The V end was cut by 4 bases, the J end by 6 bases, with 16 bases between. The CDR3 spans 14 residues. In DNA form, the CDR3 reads TGCGCCAGCAGCCCAGGTTACAGGTTTGATGGCTACACCTTC. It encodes CASSPGYRFDGYTF.

CDR3 loop: CAISDHQSQRGYTF. CDR3 nucleotides: TGTGCCATCAGTGACCACCAGAGCCAGCGTGGCTACACCTTC. The chain links TRBV10-3 to TRBJ1-2, with D hard to call. CDR1 ENHRY and CDR2 SYGVKD come from the germline V gene. V was trimmed by 3 bases and J by 7 bases, leaving 15 bases between them. The CDR3 loop spans 14 amino acids.